Sequencing of this TCR beta chain was carried out in a study of blood T cell repertoires in COVID-19. The data were produced by immunoSEQ multiplex PCR, yet TCRdb's version contains in-frame clones alone and is incomplete. The table lists around 330,000 clones, around 84% of them singletons, with under 2% in the top ten. CDR1 and CDR2 (germline): SNHLY, FYNNEI. This CDR3 contains 16 residues. V lost 5 bases to trimming and J lost 6 bases; unmatched junction nucleotides: 9. The source of this sequence is a woman aged 25 to 45 who had been exposed to COVID-19. This chain joins TRBV2 and TRBJ1-6; TRBD1 aligns across 8 bases. The sample comprised PBMCs or T cells enriched from blood (not recorded which). CDR3 loop: CASSPETGALNSPLHF. For the CDR3, the DNA is TGTGCCAGCAGTCCCGAGACAGGGGCACTTAATTCACCCCTCCACTTT.